The clone carrying this T cell receptor beta chain occurred a few times. These data originate in a study of molecular identifiers for immune sequencing clone quantification. TCRdb re-called the PCR reads with MiXCR, one entry per CDR3 protein. The table has approximately 500,000 distinct CDR3 sequences, roughly 25% seen once. With RNA at 10%, 30% or 50%, naive CD8 libraries came from roughly 18,000 to 920,000 sorted cells. Sorting isolated naive CD8 T cells as CD8+CD4-CCR7+CD45RA+ events. The germline gives CDR1 SGHRS, CDR2 YFSETQ. Between the trimmed V and J ends, which lost 4 bases and 3 bases, there was a span of 17 bases. The CDR3 loop spans 15 amino acids.

V usage is TRBV5-1 and J usage is TRBJ2-7; D is undetermined. This sequence originates from a human donor in good health. Some libraries in this study had Jurkat cell RNA spiked in. The specimen was naive CD8+ T cells from blood, with Jurkat cell RNA spiked in. As to subset: FACS-sorted CD8+CD4-CCR7+CD45RA+ naive T cells. The CDR3 loop is CASSPPRGRNYEQYF. The CDR3 DNA reads as TGCGCCAGCAGCCCCCCCCGTGGCAGAAACTACGAGCAGTACTTC.